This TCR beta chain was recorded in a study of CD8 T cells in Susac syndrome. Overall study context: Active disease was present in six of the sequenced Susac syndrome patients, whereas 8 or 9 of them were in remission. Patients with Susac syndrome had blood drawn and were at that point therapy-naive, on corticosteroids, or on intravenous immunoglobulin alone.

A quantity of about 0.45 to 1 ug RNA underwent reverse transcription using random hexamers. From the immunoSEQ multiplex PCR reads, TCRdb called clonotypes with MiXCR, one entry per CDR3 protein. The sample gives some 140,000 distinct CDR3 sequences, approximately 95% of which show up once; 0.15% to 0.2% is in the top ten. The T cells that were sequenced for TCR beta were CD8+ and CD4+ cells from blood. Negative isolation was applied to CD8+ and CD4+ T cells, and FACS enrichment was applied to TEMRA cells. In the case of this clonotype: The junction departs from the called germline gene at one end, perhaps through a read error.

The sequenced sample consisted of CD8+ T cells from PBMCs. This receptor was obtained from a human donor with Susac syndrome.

The CDR3 coding sequence is TGTGCCAGCATTTACAGCCGGGACGGATTCTCCTACGAGCAGTACTTC. Translating gives CASIYSRDGFSYEQYF. The chain employs TRBV6-5 and TRBJ2-7; D tentatively fits TRBD1 or TRBD2 (5 bases each). The CDR3 length is 16 residues. Germline V gene lookup returns CDR1 MNHEY and CDR2 SVGAGI.